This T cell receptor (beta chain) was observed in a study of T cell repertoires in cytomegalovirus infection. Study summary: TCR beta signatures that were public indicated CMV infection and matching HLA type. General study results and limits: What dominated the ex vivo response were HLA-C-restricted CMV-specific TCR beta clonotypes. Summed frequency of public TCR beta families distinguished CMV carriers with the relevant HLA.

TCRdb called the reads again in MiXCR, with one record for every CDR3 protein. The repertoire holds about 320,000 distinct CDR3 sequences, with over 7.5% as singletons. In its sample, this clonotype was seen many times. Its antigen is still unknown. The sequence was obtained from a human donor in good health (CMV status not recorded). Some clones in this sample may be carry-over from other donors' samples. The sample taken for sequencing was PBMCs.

The CDR3 sequence is CASRTGGTGGNTIYF. In DNA form, the CDR3 reads TGTGCCAGCAGAACAGGGGGTACGGGCGGAAACACCATATATTTT. The chain has TRBV12-3 or TRBV12-4 and TRBJ1-3, with 8 nucleotides matching TRBD1. V was pared by 6 bases and J by 4 bases, with 8 bases of the junction left unmatched. The CDR3 contains 15 residues.